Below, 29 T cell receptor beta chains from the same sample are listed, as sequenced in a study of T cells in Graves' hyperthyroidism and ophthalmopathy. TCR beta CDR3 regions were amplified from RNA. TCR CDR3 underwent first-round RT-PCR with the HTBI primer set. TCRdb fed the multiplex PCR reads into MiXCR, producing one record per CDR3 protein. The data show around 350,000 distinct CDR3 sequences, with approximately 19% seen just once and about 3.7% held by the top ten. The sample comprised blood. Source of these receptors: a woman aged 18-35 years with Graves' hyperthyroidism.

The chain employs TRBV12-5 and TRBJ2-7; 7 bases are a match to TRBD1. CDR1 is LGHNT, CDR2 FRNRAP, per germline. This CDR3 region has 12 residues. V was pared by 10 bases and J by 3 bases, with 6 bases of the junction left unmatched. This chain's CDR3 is CATSRGLYEQYF. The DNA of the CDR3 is TGTGCTACATCAAGGGGGCTCTACGAGCAGTACTTC.

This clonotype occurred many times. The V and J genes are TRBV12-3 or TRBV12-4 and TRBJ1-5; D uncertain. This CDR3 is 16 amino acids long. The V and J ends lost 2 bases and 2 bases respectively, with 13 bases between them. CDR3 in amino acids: CASSLHSGQGNQPQHF. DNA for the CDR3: TGTGCCAGCAGTTTACATTCCGGGCAGGGCAATCAGCCCCAGCATTTT.

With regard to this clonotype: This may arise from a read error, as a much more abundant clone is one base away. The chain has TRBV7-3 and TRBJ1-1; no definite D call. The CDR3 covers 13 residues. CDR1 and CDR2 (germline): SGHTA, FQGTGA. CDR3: CASSGKPNTEALF. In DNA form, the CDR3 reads TGTGCCAGCAGTGGGAAACCGAACACTGAAGCTTTGTTT.

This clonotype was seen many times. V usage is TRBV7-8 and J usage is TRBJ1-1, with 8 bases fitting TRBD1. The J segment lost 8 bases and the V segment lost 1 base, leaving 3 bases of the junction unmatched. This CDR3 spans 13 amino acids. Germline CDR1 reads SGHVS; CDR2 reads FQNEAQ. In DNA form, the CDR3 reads TGTGCCAGCAGCTTAGTTACAGGGGGGGAAGCTTTCTTT. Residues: CASSLVTGGEAFF.

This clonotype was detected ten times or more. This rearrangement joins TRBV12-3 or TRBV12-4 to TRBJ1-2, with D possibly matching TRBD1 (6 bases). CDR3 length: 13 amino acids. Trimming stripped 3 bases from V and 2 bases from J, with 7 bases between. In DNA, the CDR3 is TGTGCCAGCAGTTTTACAGGGAACTATGGCTACACCTTC. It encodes CASSFTGNYGYTF.

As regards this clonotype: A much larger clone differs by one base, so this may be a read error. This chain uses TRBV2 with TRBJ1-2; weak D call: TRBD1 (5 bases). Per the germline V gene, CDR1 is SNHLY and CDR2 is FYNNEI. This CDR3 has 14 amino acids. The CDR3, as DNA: TGTACCAGCACTTCGACAGCCAGCTTATATGGCTACACCTTC. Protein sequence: CTSTSTASLYGYTF. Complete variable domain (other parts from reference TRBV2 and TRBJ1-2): EPEVTQTPSHQVTQMGQEVILRCVPISNHLYFYWYRQILGQKVEFLVSFYNNEISEKSEIFDDQFSVERPDGSNFTLKIRSTKLEDSAMYFCTSTSTASLYGYTFGSGTRLTVV.

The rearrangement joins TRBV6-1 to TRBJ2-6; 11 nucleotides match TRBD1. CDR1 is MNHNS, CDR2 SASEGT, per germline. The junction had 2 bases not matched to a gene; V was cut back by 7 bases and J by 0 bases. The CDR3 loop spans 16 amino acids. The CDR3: CASTGTGGSGANVLTF. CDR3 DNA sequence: TGTGCCAGCACCGGGACAGGGGGCTCTGGGGCCAACGTCCTGACTTTC.

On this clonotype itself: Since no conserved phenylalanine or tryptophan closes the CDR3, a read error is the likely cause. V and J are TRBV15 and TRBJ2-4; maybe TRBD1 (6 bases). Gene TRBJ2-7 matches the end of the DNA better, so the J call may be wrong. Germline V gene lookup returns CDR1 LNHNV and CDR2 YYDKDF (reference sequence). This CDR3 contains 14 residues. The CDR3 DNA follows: TGTGCCACCAGCAGCGAACAGGGATTTTACGAGCAGTACTAC. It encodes CATSSEQGFYEQYY.

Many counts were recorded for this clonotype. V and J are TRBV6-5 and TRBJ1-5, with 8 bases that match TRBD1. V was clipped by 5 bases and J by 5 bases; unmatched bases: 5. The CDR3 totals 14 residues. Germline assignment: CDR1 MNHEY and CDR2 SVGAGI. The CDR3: CASSPRTGHQPQHF. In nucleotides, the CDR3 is TGTGCCAGCAGTCCCCGGACAGGGCATCAGCCCCAGCATTTT.

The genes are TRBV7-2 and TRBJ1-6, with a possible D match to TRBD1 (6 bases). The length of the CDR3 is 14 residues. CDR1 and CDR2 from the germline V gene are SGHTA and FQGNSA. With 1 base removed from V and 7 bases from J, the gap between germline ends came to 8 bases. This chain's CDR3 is CASSLGGQNSPLHF. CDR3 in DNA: TGTGCCAGCAGCTTAGGGGGGCAGAATTCACCCCTCCACTTT.

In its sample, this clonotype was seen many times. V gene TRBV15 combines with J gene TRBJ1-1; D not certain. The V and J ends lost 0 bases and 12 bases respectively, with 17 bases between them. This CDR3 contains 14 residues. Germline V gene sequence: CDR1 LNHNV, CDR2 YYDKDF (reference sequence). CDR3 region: CATSRDRSEERTFF. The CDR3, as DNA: TGTGCCACCAGCAGAGATCGGTCGGAGGAGAGGACTTTCTTT.

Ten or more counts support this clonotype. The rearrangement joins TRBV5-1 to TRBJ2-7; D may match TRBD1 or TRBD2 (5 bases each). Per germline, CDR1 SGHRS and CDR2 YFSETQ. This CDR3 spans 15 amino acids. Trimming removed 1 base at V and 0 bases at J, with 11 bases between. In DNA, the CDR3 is TGCGCCAGCAGCTTGCCCCGGGACCCCTCCTACGAGCAGTACTTC. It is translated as CASSLPRDPSYEQYF. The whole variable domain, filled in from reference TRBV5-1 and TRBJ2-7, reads KAGVTQTPRYLIKTRGQQVTLSCSPISGHRSVSWYQQTPGQGLQFLFEYFSETQRNKGNFPGRFSGRQFSNSRSEMNVSTLELGDSALYLCASSLPRDPSYEQYFGPGTRLTVT.

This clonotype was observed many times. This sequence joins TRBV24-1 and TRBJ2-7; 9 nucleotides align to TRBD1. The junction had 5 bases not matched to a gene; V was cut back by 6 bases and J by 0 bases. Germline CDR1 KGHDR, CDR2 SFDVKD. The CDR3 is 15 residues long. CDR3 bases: TGTGCCACCAGTCCGACAGGGGGTCTCTCCTACGAGCAGTACTTC. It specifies CATSPTGGLSYEQYF.

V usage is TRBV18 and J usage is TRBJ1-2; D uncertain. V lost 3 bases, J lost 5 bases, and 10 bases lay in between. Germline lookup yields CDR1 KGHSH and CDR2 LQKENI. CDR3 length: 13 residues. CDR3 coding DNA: TGTGCCAGCTCACCTGGGTCTCTTTATGGCTACACCTTC. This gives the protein CASSPGSLYGYTF.

The CDR3 DNA sequence: TGTGCCAGCAGTTACCCAGGTCGAGGCTATGGCTACACCTTC. Translation: CASSYPGRGYGYTF. This chain joins TRBV6-2 or TRBV6-3 and TRBJ1-2; D gene uncertain. V was pared by 2 bases and J by 4 bases, with 11 bases between. CDR3 length: 14 amino acids. The V gene's germline CDR1 is MNHEY and CDR2 SVGEGT.

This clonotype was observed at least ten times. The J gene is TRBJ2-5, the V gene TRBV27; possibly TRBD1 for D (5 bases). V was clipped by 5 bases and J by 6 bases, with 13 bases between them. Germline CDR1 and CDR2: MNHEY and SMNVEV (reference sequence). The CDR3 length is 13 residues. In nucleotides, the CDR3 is TGTGCCAGCAGTGTCAGGGTAACGCAGACCCAGTACTTC. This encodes CASSVRVTQTQYF.

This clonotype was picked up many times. The CDR3 loop reads CASSGRQGATEAFF. CDR3 nucleotide sequence: TGTGCCAGCAGTGGACGACAGGGTGCCACTGAAGCTTTCTTT. The V gene is TRBV2, the J gene TRBJ1-1, with TRBD1 matching over 7 bases. Germline-derived CDR1 and CDR2 are SNHLY and FYNNEI. With 4 bases clipped from V and 4 bases from J, the junction kept 6 bases outside the gene matches. CDR3 length: 14 amino acids.

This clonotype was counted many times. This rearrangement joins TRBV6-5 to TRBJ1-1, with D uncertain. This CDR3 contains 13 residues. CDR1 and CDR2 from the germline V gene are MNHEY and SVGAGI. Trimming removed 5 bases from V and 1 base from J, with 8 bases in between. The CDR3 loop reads CASSREANTEAFF. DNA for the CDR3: TGTGCCAGCAGTCGTGAAGCGAACACTGAAGCTTTCTTT.

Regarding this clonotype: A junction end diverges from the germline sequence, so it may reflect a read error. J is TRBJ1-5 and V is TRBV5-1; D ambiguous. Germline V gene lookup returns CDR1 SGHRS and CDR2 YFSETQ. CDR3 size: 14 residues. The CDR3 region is CASREGVENQPQHF. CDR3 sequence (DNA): TGCGCCAGCAGGGAGGGAGTAGAAAATCAGCCTCAGCATTTT.

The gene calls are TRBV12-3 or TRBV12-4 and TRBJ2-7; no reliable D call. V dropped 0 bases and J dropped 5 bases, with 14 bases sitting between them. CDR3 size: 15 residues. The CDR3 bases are TGTGCCAGCAGTTTAGCGAGGAAAGGGAACAACGAGCAGTACTTC. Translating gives CASSLARKGNNEQYF.

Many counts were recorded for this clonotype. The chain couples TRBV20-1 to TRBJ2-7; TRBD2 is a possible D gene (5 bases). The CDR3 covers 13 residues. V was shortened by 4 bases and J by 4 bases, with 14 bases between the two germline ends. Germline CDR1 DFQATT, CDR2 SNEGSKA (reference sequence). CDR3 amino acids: CSANPRRFYEQYF. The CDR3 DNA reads TGCAGTGCTAACCCCCGGAGGTTTTACGAGCAGTACTTC.

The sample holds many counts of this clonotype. CDR3 protein: CAWIGQGNTGELFF. As DNA, the CDR3 is TGTGCCTGGATTGGGCAGGGGAACACCGGGGAGCTGTTTTTT. The gene calls are TRBV30 and TRBJ2-2, with a possible D match to TRBD1 (5 bases). V was trimmed by 4 bases and J by 1 base, leaving 10 bases between them. There are 14 residues in the CDR3. In germline, CDR1 is GTSNPN, CDR2 SVGIG (reference sequence).

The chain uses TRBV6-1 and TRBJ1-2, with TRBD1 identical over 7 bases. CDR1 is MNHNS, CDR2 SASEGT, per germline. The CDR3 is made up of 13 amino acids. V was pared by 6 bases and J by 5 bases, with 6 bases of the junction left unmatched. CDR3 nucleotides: TGTGCCAGCAGACAGGGGTACGGGTATGGCTACACCTTC. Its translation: CASRQGYGYGYTF.

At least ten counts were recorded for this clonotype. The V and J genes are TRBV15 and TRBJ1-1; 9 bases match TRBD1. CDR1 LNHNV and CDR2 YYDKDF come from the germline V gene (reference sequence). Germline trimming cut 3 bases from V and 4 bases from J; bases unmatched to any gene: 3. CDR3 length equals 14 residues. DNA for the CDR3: TGTGCCACCAGCAGGGGACAGGGAGGCACTGAAGCTTTCTTT. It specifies CATSRGQGGTEAFF.

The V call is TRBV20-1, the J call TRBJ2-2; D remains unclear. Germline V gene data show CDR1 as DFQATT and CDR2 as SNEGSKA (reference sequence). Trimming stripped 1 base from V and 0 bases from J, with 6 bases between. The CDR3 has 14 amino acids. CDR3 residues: CSARGGTNTGELFF. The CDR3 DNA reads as TGCAGTGCTAGAGGGGGAACGAACACCGGGGAGCTGTTTTTT.

CDR3 sequence reads: CASSSLKGAGFGETQYF. CDR3 nucleotide sequence: TGTGCCAGCAGTTCGTTGAAGGGTGCCGGTTTTGGAGAGACCCAGTACTTC. The V and J genes are TRBV6-5 and TRBJ2-5, with unresolved D. Per the germline V gene, CDR1 is MNHEY and CDR2 is SVGAGI. The CDR3 spans 17 residues. Trimming shortened V by 4 bases and J by 4 bases, and 22 bases separated the two germline ends.

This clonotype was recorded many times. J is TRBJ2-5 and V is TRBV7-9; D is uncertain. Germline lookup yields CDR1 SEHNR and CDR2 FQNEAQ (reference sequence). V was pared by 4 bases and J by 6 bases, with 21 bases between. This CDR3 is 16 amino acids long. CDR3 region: CASSSPGWEPSKTQYF. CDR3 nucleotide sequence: TGTGCCAGCAGCTCCCCAGGCTGGGAACCCTCCAAGACCCAGTACTTC.

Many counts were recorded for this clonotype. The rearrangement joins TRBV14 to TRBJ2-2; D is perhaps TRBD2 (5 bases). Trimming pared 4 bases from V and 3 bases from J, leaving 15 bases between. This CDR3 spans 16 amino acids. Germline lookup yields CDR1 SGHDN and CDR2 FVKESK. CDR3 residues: CASSRLRTGYTGELFF. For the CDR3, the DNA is TGTGCCAGCAGCCGTCTCAGGACGGGATACACCGGGGAGCTGTTTTTT.

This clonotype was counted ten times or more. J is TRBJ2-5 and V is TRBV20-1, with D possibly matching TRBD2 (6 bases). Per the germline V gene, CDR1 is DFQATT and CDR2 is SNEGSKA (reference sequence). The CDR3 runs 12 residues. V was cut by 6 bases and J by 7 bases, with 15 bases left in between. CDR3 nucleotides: TGCAGTGCCTGGGGACGGAGGGGGACCCAGTACTTC. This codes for CSAWGRRGTQYF.